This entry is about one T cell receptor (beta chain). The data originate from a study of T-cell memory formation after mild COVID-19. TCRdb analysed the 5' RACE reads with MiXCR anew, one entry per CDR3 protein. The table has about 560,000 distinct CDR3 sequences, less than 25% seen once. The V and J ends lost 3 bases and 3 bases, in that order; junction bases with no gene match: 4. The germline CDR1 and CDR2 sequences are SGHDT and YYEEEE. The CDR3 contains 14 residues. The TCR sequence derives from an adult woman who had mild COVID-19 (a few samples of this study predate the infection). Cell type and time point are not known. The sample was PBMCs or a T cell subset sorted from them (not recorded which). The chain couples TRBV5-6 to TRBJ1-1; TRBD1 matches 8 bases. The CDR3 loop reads CASSSRQGYTEAFF. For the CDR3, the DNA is TGTGCCAGCAGCTCCCGACAGGGGTACACTGAAGCTTTCTTT.